Listed here is a single TCR beta chain. Study processing details: Reference gene primers were amplified, and this amplification served to estimate nucleated cell counts. Only in-frame clones appear in the TCRdb table, and some are missing; sequencing was by immunoSEQ multiplex PCR. V, J and clone size are those of that table, while D and trimming were read from the DNA. The table has about 37,000 clones, about 88% seen once; the top ten hold about 61%. The data were taken from a study of blood T cell repertoires in COVID-19. The sequence derives from a man in his 70s with acute or convalescent COVID-19. The material sequenced was peripheral blood.

CDR3 loop: CAISGLSGDTGELFF. The CDR3 nucleotides are TGTGCCATCAGTGGGCTAAGCGGGGACACCGGGGAGCTGTTTTTT. This chain joins TRBV10-3 and TRBJ2-2; 7 bases match TRBD2. V lost 4 bases, J lost 3 bases, and 5 bases stayed unmatched. This CDR3 has 15 residues. Germline values: CDR1 ENHRY, CDR2 SYGVKD.